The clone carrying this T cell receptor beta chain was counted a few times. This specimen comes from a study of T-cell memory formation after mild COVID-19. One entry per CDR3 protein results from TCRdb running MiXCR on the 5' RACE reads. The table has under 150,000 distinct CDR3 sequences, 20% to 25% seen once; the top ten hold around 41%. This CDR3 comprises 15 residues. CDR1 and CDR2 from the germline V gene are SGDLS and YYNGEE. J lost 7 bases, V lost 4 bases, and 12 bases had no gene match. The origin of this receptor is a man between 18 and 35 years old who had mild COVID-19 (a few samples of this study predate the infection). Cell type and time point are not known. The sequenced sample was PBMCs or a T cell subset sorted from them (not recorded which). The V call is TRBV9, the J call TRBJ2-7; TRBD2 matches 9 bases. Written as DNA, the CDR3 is TGTGCCAGCAGCACTGGTGGCGGGGGGGCTCAAGAGCAGTACTTC. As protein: CASSTGGGGAQEQYF.